The 20 T cell receptor beta chains listed next were all sequenced from one sample in a study of blood T cell repertoires in COVID-19. Assay: immunoSEQ multiplex PCR; the TCRdb copy retains only in-frame clones and omits some. The sample shows fewer than 250,000 clones, 80% to 90% of them seen only once. The sequenced sample consisted of PBMCs or T cells enriched from blood (not recorded which). These receptors all stem from a woman aged 25 to 39 who had been exposed to COVID-19.

V and J are TRBV5-4 and TRBJ1-2; D is perhaps TRBD1 (5 bases). CDR1 and CDR2 from the germline V gene are SGHNT and YYREEE (reference sequence). Between the trimmed V and J ends, which lost 1 base and 3 bases, there was a span of 13 bases. The length of the CDR3 is 15 residues. In nucleotides, the CDR3 is TGTGCCAGCAGCTTGAGGGGCTCCGCGGACTATGGCTACACCTTC. Amino acid sequence: CASSLRGSADYGYTF.

This sequence joins TRBV19 and TRBJ2-1; 9 positions agree with TRBD1. Germline V gives CDR1 LNHDA, CDR2 SQIVND (reference sequence). This CDR3 comprises 15 residues. The V segment lost 3 bases and the J segment 6 bases; nucleotides outside the gene matches: 6. The CDR3 region has the DNA TGTGCCAGTAGTATCGATTACAGGGGGCGCAATGAGCAGTTCTTC. It encodes CASSIDYRGRNEQFF.

The chain joins TRBV11-2 to TRBJ2-3; 14 bases align to TRBD2. Trimming at V came to 4 bases and at J to 6 bases, leaving 3 bases not matched to a gene. Germline assignment: CDR1 SGHAT and CDR2 FQNNGV. The CDR3 runs to 15 residues. The CDR3, as DNA: TGTGCCAGCAGCTCGGGACTAGCGGGAGCCGATACGCAGTATTTT. Translating it yields CASSSGLAGADTQYF.

The chain links TRBV7-9 to TRBJ2-1; D remains unclear. Trimming took 3 bases from V and 7 from J, leaving 7 bases between them. Germline lookup yields CDR1 SEHNR and CDR2 FQNEAQ (reference sequence). The CDR3 sequence is 12 residues long. The CDR3 is CASSFGTNEQFF. Written as DNA, the CDR3 is TGTGCCAGCAGCTTTGGTACTAATGAGCAGTTCTTC.

The CDR3 reads CASTYRSSPYSPLHF. In DNA form, the CDR3 reads TGTGCCAGCACCTACCGGTCGTCACCATATTCACCCCTCCACTTT. The rearrangement joins TRBV6-5 to TRBJ1-6; D remains unclear. Germline CDR1 is MNHEY and CDR2 is SVGAGI. The V end lost 7 bases, the J end lost 8 bases, and 18 bases lay between the germline ends. This CDR3 region has 15 residues.

This chain connects TRBV4-1 to TRBJ1-3; D might be TRBD1 (6 bases). This CDR3 has 15 residues. Germline CDR1 and CDR2: MGHRA and YSYEKL. V gave up 3 bases and J gave up 2 bases, with 11 bases separating them. CDR3 DNA sequence: TGCGCCAGCAGCCAGGAACAGGGTCCTGGAAACACCATATATTTT. Translation: CASSQEQGPGNTIYF.

The genes are TRBV5-1 and TRBJ2-7; tentatively, D is TRBD1 (6 bases). CDR3 length: 13 amino acids. Germline-derived CDR1 and CDR2 are SGHRS and YFSETQ. V was pared by 2 bases and J by 2 bases, with 8 bases between. The CDR3 nucleotides read TGCGCCAGCAGCTTTTGGGGGCCCTACGAGCAGTACTTC. The encoded protein is CASSFWGPYEQYF.

This clone has only one observation. The V and J genes are TRBV2 and TRBJ2-1; 8 bases map to TRBD1. The CDR3 has 15 amino acids. Germline V gene lookup returns CDR1 SNHLY and CDR2 FYNNEI. V shed 5 bases, J shed 8 bases, and the junction held 11 bases outside the gene matches. The CDR3 bases are TGTGCCAGCAGTCTGGACAGGGAGGTGTCCGATGAGCAGTTCTTC. Encoded protein: CASSLDREVSDEQFF.

The chain recombines TRBV3-1 (or the pseudogene TRBV3-2) with TRBJ2-5, with TRBD2 identical over 7 bases. Germline-derived CDR1 and CDR2 are LGHDT and YNNKEL (reference sequence). The length of the CDR3 is 14 residues. The V gene end was trimmed by 1 base and the J gene end by 5 bases; junction bases not matched to a gene: 4. In nucleotides, the CDR3 is TGTGCCAGCAGCCAAGGTGTGGGAGGGGAGACCCAGTACTTC. Encoded protein: CASSQGVGGETQYF.

This chain links TRBV10-3 with TRBJ2-1, with 7 nucleotides matching TRBD2. Germline V lookup: CDR1 ENHRY, CDR2 SYGVKD. This CDR3 contains 13 residues. V lost 9 bases and J lost 4; bases outside the gene matches: 6. This chain's CDR3 is CAISSGNYNEQFF. CDR3 DNA sequence: TGTGCCATTTCAAGCGGGAATTACAATGAGCAGTTCTTC.

V usage is TRBV5-5 and J usage is TRBJ1-5; 7 bases align to TRBD1. Germline V gene sequence: CDR1 SGHKS, CDR2 YYEKEE (reference sequence). The CDR3 sequence is 17 residues long. V lost 3 bases to trimming and J lost 2 bases; unmatched junction nucleotides: 11. CDR3 DNA: TGTGCCAGCAGCTCGCTACTCAGACAGGGAGGCAATCAGCCCCAGCATTTT. This translates into CASSSLLRQGGNQPQHF.

The chain joins TRBV5-1 to TRBJ2-3; TRBD2 is a possible D gene (6 bases). The CDR3 contains 15 residues. Per the germline V gene, CDR1 is SGHRS and CDR2 is YFSETQ. The V and J ends lost 4 bases and 2 bases respectively, with 14 bases between them. The DNA of the CDR3 is TGCGCCAGCAGCAGCGGCGGGGATCTCACAGATACGCAGTATTTT. Its translation is CASSSGGDLTDTQYF. Full variable domain (missing parts from reference TRBV5-1 and TRBJ2-3): KAGVTQTPRYLIKTRGQQVTLSCSPISGHRSVSWYQQTPGQGLQFLFEYFSETQRNKGNFPGRFSGRQFSNSRSEMNVSTLELGDSALYLCASSSGGDLTDTQYFGPGTRLTVL.

The chain carries TRBV4-1 and TRBJ1-6, with TRBD1 matching over 9 bases. V lost 2 bases and J lost 10; bases outside the gene matches: 15. The length of the CDR3 is 18 residues. Germline V gene sequence: CDR1 MGHRA, CDR2 YSYEKL. CDR3 coding DNA: TGCGCCAGCAGCCAATCACCGGGACAGGGAAAATTGGTCTCACCCCTCCACTTT. Amino acid sequence: CASSQSPGQGKLVSPLHF.

The chain recombines TRBV20-1 with TRBJ2-7; D gene unclear. CDR1 and CDR2 (germline): DFQATT, SNEGSKA (reference sequence). The CDR3 loop spans 11 amino acids. Trimming left V 2 bases short and J 3 bases short, with 5 bases between. CDR3 in DNA: TGCAGTGCTAGACGCAGCTACGAGCAGTACTTC. It translates to CSARRSYEQYF.

The CDR3 region is CASSESSQSTDTQYF. The CDR3 nucleotides read TGTGCCAGCAGTGAATCGTCACAGAGCACAGATACGCAGTATTTT. J is TRBJ2-3 and V is TRBV6-1; D is undetermined. This CDR3 comprises 15 residues. Trimming shortened V by 2 bases and J by 0 bases, and 9 bases separated the two germline ends. Germline V gene data show CDR1 as MNHNS and CDR2 as SASEGT.

V is TRBV10-3 and J is TRBJ1-2; maybe TRBD1 (6 bases). Per the germline V gene, CDR1 is ENHRY and CDR2 is SYGVKD. The CDR3 has 14 amino acids. Trimming shortened V by 6 bases and J by 3 bases, and 14 bases separated the two germline ends. The CDR3 nucleotides are TGTGCCATCAGAAAACAGGGTTTTGACTATGGCTACACCTTC. It codes for CAIRKQGFDYGYTF.

The chain uses TRBV30 and TRBJ2-7; the match to TRBD2 covers 7 bases. The germline V gene has CDR1 GTSNPN and CDR2 SVGIG (reference sequence). J lost 0 bases, V lost 1 base, and 0 bases had no gene match. The length of the CDR3 is 13 residues. Here the CDR3 DNA reads TGTGCCTGGAGTGGACTAGCCTCCTACGAGCAGTACTTC. Protein sequence: CAWSGLASYEQYF.

The chain recombines TRBV14 with TRBJ2-7; weak D call: TRBD1 (6 bases). V dropped 1 base and J dropped 6 bases, with 13 bases sitting between them. Per the germline V gene, CDR1 is SGHDN and CDR2 is FVKESK. The CDR3 is 14 residues long. The DNA for the CDR3 is TGTGCCAGCAGCCAAGGATGGACAGCTTCCGAGCAGTACTTC. Amino acid sequence: CASSQGWTASEQYF. The full variable domain, in which reference TRBV14 and TRBJ2-7 provide the parts outside the CDR3, is EAGVTQFPSHSVIEKGQTVTLRCDPISGHDNLYWYRRVMGKEIKFLLHFVKESKQDESGMPNNRFLAERTGGTYSTLKVQPAELEDSGVYFCASSQGWTASEQYFGPGTRLTVT.

This clone was counted many times. This chain links TRBV9 with TRBJ1-2; TRBD1 aligns across 7 bases. After removal of 2 bases from V and 6 bases from J, the junction contained 7 bases not matched to a gene. Germline CDR1 SGDLS, CDR2 YYNGEE. The CDR3 is 14 residues long. In DNA form, the CDR3 reads TGTGCCAGCAGCGTCACGACAGGGCTCAATGGCTACACCTTC. This gives the protein CASSVTTGLNGYTF.

The chain links TRBV18 to TRBJ2-2; 8 bases fit TRBD1. CDR3 length equals 16 residues. Germline CDR1 reads KGHSH; CDR2 reads LQKENI. Germline trimming cut 3 bases from V and 5 bases from J; bases unmatched to any gene: 8. The CDR3 region has the DNA TGTGCCAGCTCACCTCGGCAGGGGGCAAGAACCGGGGAGCTGTTTTTT. This codes for CASSPRQGARTGELFF.